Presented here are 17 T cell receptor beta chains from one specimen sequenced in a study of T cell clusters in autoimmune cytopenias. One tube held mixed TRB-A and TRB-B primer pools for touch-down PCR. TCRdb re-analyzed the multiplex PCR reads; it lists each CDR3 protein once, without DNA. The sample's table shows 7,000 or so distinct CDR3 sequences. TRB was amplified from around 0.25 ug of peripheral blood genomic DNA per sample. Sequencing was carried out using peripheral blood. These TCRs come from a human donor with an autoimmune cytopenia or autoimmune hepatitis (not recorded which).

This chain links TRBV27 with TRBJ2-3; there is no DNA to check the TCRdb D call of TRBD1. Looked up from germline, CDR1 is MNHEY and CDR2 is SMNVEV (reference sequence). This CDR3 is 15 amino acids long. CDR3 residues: CASSLSGQGPDTQYF.

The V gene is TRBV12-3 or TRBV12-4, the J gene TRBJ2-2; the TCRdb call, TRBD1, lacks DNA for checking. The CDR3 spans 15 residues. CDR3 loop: CASPRTGVNTGELFF.

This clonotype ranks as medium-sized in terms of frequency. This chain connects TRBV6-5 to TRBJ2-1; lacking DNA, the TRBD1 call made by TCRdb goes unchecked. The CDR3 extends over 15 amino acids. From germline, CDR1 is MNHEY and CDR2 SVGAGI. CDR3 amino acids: CASSRQGAKLSGQFF.

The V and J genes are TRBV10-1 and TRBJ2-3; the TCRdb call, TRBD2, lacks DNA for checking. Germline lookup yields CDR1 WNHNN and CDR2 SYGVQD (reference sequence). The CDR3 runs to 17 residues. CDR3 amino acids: CASSTGAAGDSTDTQYF.

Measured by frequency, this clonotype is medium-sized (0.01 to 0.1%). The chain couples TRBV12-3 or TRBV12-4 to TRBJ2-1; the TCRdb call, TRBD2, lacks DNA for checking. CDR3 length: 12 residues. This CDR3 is CASTPSGREQFF.

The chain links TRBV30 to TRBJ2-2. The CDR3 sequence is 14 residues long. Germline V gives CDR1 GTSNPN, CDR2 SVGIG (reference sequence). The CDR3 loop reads CAWEILGQAGELFF.

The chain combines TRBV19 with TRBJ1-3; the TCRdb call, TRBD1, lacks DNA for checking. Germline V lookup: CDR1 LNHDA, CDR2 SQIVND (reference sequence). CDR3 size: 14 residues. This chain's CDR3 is CATRTGTLGNTIYF.

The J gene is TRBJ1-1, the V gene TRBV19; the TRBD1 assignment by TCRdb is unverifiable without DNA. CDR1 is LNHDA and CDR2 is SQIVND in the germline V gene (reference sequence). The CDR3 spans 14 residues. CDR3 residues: CASSISAGWPEAFF.

The CDR3 spells CASTLLGGKETQYF. V usage is TRBV5-6 and J usage is TRBJ2-5; checking the TCRdb D call of TRBD2 is not possible without DNA. This CDR3 region has 14 residues. From germline, CDR1 is SGHDT and CDR2 YYEEEE.

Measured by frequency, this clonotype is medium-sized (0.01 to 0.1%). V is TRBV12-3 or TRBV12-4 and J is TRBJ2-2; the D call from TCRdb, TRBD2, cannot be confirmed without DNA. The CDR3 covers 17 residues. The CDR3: CASSPPSGRGNTGELFF.

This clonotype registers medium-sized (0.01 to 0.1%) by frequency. CDR3 in amino acids: CAWSKGANEQFF. V gene TRBV30 combines with J gene TRBJ2-1; checking the TCRdb D call of TRBD1 is not possible without DNA. The CDR3 is made up of 12 amino acids. CDR1 is GTSNPN and CDR2 is SVGIG in the germline V gene (reference sequence).

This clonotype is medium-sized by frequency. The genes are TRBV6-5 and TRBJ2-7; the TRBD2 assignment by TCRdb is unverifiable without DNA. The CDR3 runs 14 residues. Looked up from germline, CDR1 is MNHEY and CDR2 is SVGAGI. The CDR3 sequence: CASSRTSGMYEQYF.

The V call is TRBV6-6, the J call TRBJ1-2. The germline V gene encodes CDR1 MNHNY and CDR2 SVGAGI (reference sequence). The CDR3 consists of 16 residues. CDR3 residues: CASSYSVTRTAHGYTF.

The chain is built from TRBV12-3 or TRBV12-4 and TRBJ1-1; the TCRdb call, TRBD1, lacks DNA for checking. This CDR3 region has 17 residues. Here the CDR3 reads CASRSQYERSWPPEAFF.

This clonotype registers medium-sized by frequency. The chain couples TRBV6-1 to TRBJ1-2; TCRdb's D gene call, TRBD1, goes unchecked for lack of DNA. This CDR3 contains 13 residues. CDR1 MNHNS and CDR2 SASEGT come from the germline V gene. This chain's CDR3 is CAGSGQGLSGYTF.

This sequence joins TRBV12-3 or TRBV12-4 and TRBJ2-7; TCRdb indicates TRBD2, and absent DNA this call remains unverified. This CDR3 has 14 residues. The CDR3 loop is CASSLRSGVVEQYF.

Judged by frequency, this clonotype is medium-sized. The CDR3 is CALGGLVIANYGYTF. The chain employs TRBV30 and TRBJ1-2. Germline CDR1 reads GTSNPN; CDR2 reads SVGIG (reference sequence). The CDR3 is 15 amino acids.